This is a list of T cell receptor beta chains from one sample in a study of CD8+CD57+ T cells in acquired aplastic anemia. TCRdb ran MiXCR on the reads and lists one entry per CDR3 protein. The top ten hold just over 45% of the sample, which has 200,000 or so distinct CDR3 sequences, under 70% seen once. Sequences were obtained from sorted CD4+, CD8+, or CD8+CD57+ T cells (not recorded which) from PBMCs. The receptor set was obtained from a human donor with severe aplastic anemia or a healthy control (not recorded which). The CDR3 runs from the conserved cysteine through the conserved F or W. D genes are given only for firm matches.

d_call j_call v_call cdr3_aa
NA TRBJ2-7 TRBV3-1 CASSGETYEQYF
NA TRBJ2-5 TRBV6-1 CASSYSTGAQYF
NA TRBJ1-1 TRBV7-9 CASSPGQSEAFF
NA TRBJ1-2 TRBV12-3/TRBV12-4 CASSDLWAGNGYTF
TRBD1 TRBJ1-1 TRBV5-8 CASSTGQGEAFF
NA TRBJ2-6 TRBV15 CATSPRIASGANVLTF
NA TRBJ2-5 TRBV19 CASSTRREVLQETQYF
TRBD1 TRBJ2-5 TRBV12-3/TRBV12-4 CASSPLQGAYETQYF
NA TRBJ2-5 TRBV7-9 CASSLGFAEGETQYF
NA TRBJ2-7 TRBV19 CASSIGSFEQYF
NA TRBJ1-2 TRBV25-1 CASSEGGTLGANYGYTF
NA TRBJ2-2 TRBV25-1 CASSEPGTSTGELFF
NA TRBJ2-5 TRBV3-1 CASSQAREETQYF
NA TRBJ2-7 TRBV20-1 CSARRSKSTAYEQYF
NA TRBJ2-7 TRBV12-3/TRBV12-4 CASTQSGRGGEQYF
NA TRBJ1-5 TRBV20-1 CSARGGANQPQHF
TRBD1 TRBJ2-7 TRBV5-1 CASSWAGQGREQYF
NA TRBJ2-2 TRBV7-3 CATGLGTGELFF
NA TRBJ1-6 TRBV4-1 CASSQDGGTSDNSPLHF